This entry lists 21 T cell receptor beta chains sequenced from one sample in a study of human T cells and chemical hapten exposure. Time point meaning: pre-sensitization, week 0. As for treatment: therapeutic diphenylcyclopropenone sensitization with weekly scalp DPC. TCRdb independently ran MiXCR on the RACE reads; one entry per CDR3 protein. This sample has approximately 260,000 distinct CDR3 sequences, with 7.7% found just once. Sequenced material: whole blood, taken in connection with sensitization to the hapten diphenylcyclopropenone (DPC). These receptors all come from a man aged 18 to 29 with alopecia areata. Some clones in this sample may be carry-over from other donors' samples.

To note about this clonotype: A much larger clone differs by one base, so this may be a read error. CDR3 sequence: CASSLSGYNTPLHF. In DNA, the CDR3 is TGTGCCAGCAGCTTAAGCGGCTATAATACACCCCTCCACTTT. The V call is TRBV7-9, the J call TRBJ1-6; no firm D call. This CDR3 has 14 amino acids. Germline loops: CDR1 SEHNR, CDR2 FQNEAQ (reference sequence). The full variable domain, completed using reference TRBV7-9 and TRBJ1-6, is DTGVSQNPRHKITKRGQNVTFRCDPISEHNRLYWYRQTLGQGPEFLTYFQNEAQLEKSRLLSDRFSAERPKGSFSTLEIQRTEQGDSAMYLCASSLSGYNTPLHFGNGTRLTVT.

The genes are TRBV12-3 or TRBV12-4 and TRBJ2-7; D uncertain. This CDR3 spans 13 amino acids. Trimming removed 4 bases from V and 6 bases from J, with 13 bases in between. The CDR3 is CASSSPGSPEQYF. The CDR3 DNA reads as TGTGCCAGCAGTTCCCCGGGCAGTCCCGAGCAGTACTTC.

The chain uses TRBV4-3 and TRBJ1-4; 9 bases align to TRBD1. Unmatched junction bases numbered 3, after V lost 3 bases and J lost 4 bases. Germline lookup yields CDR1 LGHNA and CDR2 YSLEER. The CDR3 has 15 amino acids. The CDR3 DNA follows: TGCGCCAGCAGCCACGGGACAGGGAGTAATGAAAAACTGTTTTTT. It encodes CASSHGTGSNEKLFF.

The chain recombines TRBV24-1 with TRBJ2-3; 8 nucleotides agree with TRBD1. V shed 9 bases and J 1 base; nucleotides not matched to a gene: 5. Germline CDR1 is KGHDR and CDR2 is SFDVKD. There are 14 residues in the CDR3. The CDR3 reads CATGGQGRTDTQYF. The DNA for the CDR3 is TGTGCCACCGGAGGACAGGGACGCACAGATACGCAGTATTTT.

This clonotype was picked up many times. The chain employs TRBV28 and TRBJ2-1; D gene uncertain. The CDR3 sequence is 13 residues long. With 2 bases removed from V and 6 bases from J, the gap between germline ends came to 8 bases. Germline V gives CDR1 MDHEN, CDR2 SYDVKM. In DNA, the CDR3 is TGTGCCAGCAGTTTAACTAACCCCAATGAGCAGTTCTTC. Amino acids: CASSLTNPNEQFF.

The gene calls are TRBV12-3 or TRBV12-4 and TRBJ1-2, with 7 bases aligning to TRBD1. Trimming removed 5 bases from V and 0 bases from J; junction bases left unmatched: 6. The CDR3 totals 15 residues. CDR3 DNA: TGTGCCAGCAGTAAACAGGGGATCTCTAACTATGGCTACACCTTC. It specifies CASSKQGISNYGYTF.

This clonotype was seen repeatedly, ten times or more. The CDR3 sequence: CASSYYRATNEKLFF. CDR3 coding DNA: TGTGCCAGCAGTTACTACAGGGCAACTAATGAAAAACTGTTTTTT. The chain has TRBV6-5 and TRBJ1-4; a weak D match, TRBD1 (6 bases). Germline CDR1 and CDR2: MNHEY and SVGAGI. With 1 base removed from V and 0 bases from J, the gap between germline ends came to 6 bases. This CDR3 is 15 amino acids long.

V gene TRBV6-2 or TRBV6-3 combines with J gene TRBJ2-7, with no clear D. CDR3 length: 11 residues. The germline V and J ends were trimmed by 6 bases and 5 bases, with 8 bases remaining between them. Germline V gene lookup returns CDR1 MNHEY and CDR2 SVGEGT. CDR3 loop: CASRSENEQYF. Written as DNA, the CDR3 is TGTGCCAGCAGATCAGAAAACGAGCAGTACTTC.

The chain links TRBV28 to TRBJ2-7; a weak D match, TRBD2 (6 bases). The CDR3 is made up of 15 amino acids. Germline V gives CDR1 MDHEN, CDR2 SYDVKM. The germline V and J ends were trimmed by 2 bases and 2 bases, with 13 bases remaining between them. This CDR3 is CASSLKGLRTYEQYF. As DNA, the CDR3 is TGTGCCAGCAGTTTAAAGGGACTGCGGACCTACGAGCAGTACTTC.

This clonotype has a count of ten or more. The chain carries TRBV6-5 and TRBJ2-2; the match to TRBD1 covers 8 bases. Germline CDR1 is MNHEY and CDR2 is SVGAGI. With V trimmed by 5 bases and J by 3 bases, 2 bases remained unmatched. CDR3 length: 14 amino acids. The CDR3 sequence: CASSNRGDTGELFF. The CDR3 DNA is TGTGCCAGCAGTAACAGGGGGGACACCGGGGAGCTGTTTTTT.

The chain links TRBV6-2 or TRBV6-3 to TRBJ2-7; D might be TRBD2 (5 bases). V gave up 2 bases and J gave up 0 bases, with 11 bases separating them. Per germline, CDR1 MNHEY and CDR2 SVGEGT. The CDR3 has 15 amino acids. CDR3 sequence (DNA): TGTGCCAGCAGTTACCCCGGGGAGACCTCCTACGAGCAGTACTTC. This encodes CASSYPGETSYEQYF.

The CDR3 DNA reads TGTGCCAGCAGTTTATGGGTAGGGACTAGCGGGGGGAGCTCCTACAATGAGCAGTTCTTC. It is translated as CASSLWVGTSGGSSYNEQFF. This sequence joins TRBV27 and TRBJ2-1; 15 nucleotides line up with TRBD2. V shed 1 base and J 0 bases; nucleotides not matched to a gene: 7. The CDR3 runs 20 residues. CDR1 MNHEY and CDR2 SMNVEV come from the germline V gene (reference sequence).

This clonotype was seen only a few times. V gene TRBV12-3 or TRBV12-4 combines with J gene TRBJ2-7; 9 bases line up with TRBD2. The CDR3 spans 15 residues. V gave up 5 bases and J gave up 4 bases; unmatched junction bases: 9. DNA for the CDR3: TGTGCCAGCAGTGGAGGGACTAGCTTAAGTTACGAGCAGTACTTC. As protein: CASSGGTSLSYEQYF.

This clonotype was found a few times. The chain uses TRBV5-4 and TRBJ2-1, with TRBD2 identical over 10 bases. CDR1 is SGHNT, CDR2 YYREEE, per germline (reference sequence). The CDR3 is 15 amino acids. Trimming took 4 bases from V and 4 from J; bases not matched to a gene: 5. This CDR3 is CASSPGLASYNEQFF. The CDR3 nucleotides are TGTGCCAGCAGCCCGGGACTAGCGAGTTACAATGAGCAGTTCTTC.

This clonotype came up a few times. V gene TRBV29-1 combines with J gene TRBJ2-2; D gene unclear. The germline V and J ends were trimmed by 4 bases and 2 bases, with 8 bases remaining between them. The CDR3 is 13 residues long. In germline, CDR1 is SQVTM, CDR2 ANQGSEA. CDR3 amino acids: CSVVGLNTGELFF. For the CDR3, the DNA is TGCAGCGTTGTTGGGCTTAACACCGGGGAGCTGTTTTTT.

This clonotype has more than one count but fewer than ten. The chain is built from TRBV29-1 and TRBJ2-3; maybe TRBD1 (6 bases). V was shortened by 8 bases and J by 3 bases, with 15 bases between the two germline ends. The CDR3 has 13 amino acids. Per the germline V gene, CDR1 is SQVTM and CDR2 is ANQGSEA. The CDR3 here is CSLQGRGTDTQYF. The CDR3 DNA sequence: TGCAGCCTACAGGGAAGGGGGACAGATACGCAGTATTTT.

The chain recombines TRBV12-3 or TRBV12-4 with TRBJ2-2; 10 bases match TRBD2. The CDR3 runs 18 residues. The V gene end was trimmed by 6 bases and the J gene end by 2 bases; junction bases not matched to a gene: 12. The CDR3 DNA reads TGTGCCAGCAGCCCGCTGAGCACTAGCGGGGCTAACACCGGGGAGCTGTTTTTT. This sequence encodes CASSPLSTSGANTGELFF.

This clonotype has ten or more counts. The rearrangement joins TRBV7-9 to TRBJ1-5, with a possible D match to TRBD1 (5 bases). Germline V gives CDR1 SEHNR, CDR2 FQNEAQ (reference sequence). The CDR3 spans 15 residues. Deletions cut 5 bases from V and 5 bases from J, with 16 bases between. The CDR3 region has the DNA TGTGCCAGCAGCCCCGGGACCCTTGTGGATCAGCCCCAGCATTTT. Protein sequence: CASSPGTLVDQPQHF.

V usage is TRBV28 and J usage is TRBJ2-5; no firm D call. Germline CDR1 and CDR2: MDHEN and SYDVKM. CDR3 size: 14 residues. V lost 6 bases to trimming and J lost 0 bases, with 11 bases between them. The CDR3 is CASSPPRYQETQYF. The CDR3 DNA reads TGTGCCAGCAGCCCTCCACGGTACCAAGAGACCCAGTACTTC.

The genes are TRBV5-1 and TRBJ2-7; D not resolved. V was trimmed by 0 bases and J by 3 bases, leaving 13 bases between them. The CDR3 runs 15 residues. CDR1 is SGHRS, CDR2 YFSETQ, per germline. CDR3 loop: CASSLADTPLYEQYF. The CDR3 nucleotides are TGCGCCAGCAGCTTGGCAGATACCCCCCTCTACGAGCAGTACTTC.

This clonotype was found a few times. CDR3: CASSYLLQRQLNTEAFF. Written as DNA, the CDR3 is TGTGCCAGCAGTTACCTCCTCCAAAGGCAGCTGAACACTGAAGCTTTCTTT. The chain joins TRBV6-2 or TRBV6-3 to TRBJ1-1; D unclear. Trimming left V 2 bases short and J 0 bases short, with 16 bases between. CDR1 is MNHEY, CDR2 SVGEGT, per germline. The CDR3 covers 17 residues.